What follows describes a single T cell receptor beta chain. Libraries were prepared by immunoSEQ multiplex PCR; TCRdb keeps only in-frame clonotypes and omits some of them. The sample shows just under 90,000 clones, 88% of them seen only once. This specimen comes from a study of T cell responses to AZD1222 COVID-19 vaccine. V was pared by 5 bases and J by 0 bases, with 9 bases between. Looked up from germline, CDR1 is MNHEY and CDR2 is SMNVEV (reference sequence). This CDR3 comprises 14 residues. The chain carries TRBV27 and TRBJ2-3; D is unclear. This material consisted of peripheral blood, taken on day 0 of AZD1222 vaccination. This receptor was obtained from an adult in good health. The CDR3, as DNA: TGTGCCAGCAGTAGGCTTCAGAGCACAGATACGCAGTATTTT. This gives the protein CASSRLQSTDTQYF.